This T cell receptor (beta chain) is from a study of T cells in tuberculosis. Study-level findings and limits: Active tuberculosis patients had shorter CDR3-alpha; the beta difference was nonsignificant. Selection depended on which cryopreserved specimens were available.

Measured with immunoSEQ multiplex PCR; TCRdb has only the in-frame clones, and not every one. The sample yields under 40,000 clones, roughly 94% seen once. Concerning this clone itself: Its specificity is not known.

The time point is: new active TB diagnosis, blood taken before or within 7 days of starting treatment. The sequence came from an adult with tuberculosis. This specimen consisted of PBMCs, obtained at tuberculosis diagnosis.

CDR3 nucleotide sequence: TGTGCCAGCAGCTTAGCGGCCGGGACAGGGGCGAAAGGCTACGAGCAGTACTTC. Protein product: CASSLAAGTGAKGYEQYF. This sequence joins TRBV7-6 and TRBJ2-7, with 10 bases aligning to TRBD1. Germline trimming cut 0 bases from V and 3 bases from J; bases unmatched to any gene: 11. The CDR3 runs 18 residues. CDR1 SGHVS and CDR2 FNYEAQ come from the germline V gene.